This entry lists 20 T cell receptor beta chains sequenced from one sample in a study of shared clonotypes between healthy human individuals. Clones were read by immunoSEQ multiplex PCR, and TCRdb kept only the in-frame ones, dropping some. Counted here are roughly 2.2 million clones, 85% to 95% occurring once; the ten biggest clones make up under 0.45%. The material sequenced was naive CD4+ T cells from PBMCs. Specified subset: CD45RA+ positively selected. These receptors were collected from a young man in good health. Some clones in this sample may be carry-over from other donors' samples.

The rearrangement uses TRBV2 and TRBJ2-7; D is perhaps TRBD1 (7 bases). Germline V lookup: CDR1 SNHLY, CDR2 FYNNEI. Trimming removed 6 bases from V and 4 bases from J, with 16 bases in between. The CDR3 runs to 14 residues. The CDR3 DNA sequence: TGTGCCAGCAGGATAGGGGGCGCGGGATACGAGCAGTACTTC. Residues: CASRIGGAGYEQYF.

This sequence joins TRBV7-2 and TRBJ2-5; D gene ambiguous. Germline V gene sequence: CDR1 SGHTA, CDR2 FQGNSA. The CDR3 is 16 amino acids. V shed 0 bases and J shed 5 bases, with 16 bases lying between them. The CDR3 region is CASSLANNLVGETQYF. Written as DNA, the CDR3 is TGTGCCAGCAGCTTAGCGAACAATCTTGTCGGGGAGACCCAGTACTTC.

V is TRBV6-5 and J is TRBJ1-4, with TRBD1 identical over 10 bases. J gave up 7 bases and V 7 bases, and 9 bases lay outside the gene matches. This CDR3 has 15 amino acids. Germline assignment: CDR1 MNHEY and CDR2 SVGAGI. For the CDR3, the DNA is TGTGCCAGCACCCGACAGGGGGCGAGTGGTGAAAAACTGTTTTTT. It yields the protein CASTRQGASGEKLFF.

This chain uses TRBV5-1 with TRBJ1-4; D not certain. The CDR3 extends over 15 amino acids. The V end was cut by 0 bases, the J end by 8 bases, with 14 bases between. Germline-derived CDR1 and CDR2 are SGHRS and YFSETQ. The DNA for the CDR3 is TGCGCCAGCAGCTTGGTCCCCGCGAGCGGGGAAAAACTGTTTTTT. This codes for CASSLVPASGEKLFF.

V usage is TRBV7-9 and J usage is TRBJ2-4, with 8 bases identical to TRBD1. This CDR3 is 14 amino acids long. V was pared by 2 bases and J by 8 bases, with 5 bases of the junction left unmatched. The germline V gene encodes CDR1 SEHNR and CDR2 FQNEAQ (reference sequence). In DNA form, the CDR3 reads TGTGCCAGCAGCTTACAGGGGGCGCAGGACATTCAGTACTTC. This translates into CASSLQGAQDIQYF.

This chain's CDR3 is CASSQVQGQGAYEQYF. The CDR3 DNA reads TGCGCCAGCAGCCAAGTCCAGGGACAGGGAGCCTACGAGCAGTACTTC. This rearrangement joins TRBV4-1 to TRBJ2-7, with 9 positions matching TRBD1. Unmatched junction bases numbered 6, after V lost 1 base and J lost 2 bases. Germline V gene lookup returns CDR1 MGHRA and CDR2 YSYEKL. The CDR3 loop spans 16 amino acids.

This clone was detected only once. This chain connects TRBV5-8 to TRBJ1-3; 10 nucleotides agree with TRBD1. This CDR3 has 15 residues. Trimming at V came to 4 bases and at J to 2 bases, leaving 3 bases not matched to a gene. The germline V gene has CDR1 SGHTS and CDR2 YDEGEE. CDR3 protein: CASSRGTGAGNTIYF. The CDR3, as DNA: TGTGCCAGCAGCCGAGGGACAGGGGCTGGAAACACCATATATTTT.

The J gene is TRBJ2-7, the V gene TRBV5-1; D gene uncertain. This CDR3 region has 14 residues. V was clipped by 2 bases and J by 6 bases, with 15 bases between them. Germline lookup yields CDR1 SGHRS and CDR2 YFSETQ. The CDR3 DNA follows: TGCGCCAGCAGCTTTGGGTTGAGTCCCTCCGAGCAGTACTTC. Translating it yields CASSFGLSPSEQYF. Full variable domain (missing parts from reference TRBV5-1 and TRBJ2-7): KAGVTQTPRYLIKTRGQQVTLSCSPISGHRSVSWYQQTPGQGLQFLFEYFSETQRNKGNFPGRFSGRQFSNSRSEMNVSTLELGDSALYLCASSFGLSPSEQYFGPGTRLTVT.

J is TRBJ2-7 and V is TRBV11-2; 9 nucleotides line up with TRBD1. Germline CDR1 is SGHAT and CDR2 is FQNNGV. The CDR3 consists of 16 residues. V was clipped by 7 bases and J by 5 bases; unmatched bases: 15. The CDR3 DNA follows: TGTGCCAGCAACCAACTGGACAGGGGATTATACAACGAGCAGTACTTC. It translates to CASNQLDRGLYNEQYF.

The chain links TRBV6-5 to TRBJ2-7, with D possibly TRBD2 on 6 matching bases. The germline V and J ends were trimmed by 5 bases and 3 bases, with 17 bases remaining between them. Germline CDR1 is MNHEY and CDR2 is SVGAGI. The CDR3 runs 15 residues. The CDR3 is CASSPSGTGLYEQYF. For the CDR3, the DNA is TGTGCCAGCAGTCCCTCCGGGACGGGACTCTACGAGCAGTACTTC.

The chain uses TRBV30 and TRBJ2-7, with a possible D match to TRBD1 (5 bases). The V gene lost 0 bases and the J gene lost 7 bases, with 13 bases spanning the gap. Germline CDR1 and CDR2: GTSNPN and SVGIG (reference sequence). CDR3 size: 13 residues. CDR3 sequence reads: CAWSVGSGAEQYF. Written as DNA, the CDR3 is TGTGCCTGGAGTGTCGGTTCTGGGGCAGAGCAGTACTTC.

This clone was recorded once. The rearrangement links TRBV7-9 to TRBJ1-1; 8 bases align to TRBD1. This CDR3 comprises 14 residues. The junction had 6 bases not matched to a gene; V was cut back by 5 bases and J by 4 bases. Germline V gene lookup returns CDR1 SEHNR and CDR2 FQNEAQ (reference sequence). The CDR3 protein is CASSQKTGGTEAFF. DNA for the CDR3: TGTGCCAGCAGCCAGAAAACAGGGGGCACTGAAGCTTTCTTT.

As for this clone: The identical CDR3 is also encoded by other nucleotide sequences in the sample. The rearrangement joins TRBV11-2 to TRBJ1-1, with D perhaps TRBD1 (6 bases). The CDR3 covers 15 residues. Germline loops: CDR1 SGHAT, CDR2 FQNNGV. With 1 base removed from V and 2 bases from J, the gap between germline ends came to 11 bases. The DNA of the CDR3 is TGTGCCAGCAGCTTAGCGGGACAACTTAACACTGAAGCTTTCTTT. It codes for CASSLAGQLNTEAFF.

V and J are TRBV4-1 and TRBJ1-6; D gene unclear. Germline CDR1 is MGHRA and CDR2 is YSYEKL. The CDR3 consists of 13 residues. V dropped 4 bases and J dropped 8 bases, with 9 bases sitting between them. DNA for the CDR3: TGCGCCAGCAGCCCCTTCATAGATTCACCCCTCCACTTT. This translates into CASSPFIDSPLHF.

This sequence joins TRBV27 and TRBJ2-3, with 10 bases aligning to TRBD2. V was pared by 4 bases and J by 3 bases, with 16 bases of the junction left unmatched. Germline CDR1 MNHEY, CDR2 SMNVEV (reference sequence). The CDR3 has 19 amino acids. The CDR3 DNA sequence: TGTGCCAGCAGTTATGAGATAGCGGGAGGCCCTTTTTTAACAGATACGCAGTATTTT. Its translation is CASSYEIAGGPFLTDTQYF.

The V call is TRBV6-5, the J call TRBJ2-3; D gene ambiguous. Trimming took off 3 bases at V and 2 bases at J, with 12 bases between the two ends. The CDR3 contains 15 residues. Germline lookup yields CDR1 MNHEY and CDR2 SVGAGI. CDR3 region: CASSYTPRPTDTQYF. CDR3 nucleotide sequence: TGTGCCAGCAGTTATACCCCCCGACCCACAGATACGCAGTATTTT.

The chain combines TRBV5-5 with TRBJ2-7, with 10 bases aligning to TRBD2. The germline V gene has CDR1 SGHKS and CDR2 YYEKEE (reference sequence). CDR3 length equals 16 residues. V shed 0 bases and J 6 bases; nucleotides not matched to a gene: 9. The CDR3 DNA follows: TGTGCCAGCAGCTTGGACCTACTAGCGGGAACAGTCGAGCAGTACTTC. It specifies CASSLDLLAGTVEQYF.

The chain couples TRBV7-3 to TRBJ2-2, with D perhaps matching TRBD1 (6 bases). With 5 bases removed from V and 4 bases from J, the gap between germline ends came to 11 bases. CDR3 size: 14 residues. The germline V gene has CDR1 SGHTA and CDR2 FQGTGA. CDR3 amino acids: CASSPGAITGELFF. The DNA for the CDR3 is TGTGCCAGCAGCCCAGGGGCAATCACCGGGGAGCTGTTTTTT.

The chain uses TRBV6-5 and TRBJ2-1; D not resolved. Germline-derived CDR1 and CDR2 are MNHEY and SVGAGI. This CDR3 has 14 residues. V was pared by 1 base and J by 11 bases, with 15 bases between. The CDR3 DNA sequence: TGTGCCAGCAGTTACTTGTCTAGTGAGAATAAGCAGTTCTTC. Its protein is CASSYLSSENKQFF.

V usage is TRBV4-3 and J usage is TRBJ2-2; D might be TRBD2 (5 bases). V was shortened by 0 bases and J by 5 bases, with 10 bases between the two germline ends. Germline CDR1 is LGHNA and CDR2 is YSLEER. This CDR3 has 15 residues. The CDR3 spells CASSQDVRGTGELFF. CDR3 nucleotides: TGCGCCAGCAGCCAAGATGTCCGGGGAACCGGGGAGCTGTTTTTT.